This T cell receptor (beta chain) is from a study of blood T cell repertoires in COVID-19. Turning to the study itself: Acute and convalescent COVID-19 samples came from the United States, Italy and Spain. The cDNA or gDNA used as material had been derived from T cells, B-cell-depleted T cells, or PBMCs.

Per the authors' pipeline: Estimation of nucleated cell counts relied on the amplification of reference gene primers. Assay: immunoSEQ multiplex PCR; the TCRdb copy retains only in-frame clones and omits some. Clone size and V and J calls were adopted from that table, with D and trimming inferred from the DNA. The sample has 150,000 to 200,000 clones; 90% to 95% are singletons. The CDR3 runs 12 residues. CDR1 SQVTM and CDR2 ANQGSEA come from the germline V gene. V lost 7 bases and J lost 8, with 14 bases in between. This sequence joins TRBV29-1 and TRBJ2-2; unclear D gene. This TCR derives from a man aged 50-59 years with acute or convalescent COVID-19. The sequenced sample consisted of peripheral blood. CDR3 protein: CSAPTGPGELFF. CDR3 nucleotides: TGCAGCGCCCCGACTGGTCCGGGGGAGCTGTTTTTT.